Each of the 11 T cell receptor beta chains below was sequenced from the same sample in a study of CD8 T cells in Susac syndrome. When the RNA was reverse transcribed, random hexamers were used with an input of roughly 0.5 to 1 ug. From the immunoSEQ multiplex PCR reads, TCRdb called clonotypes with MiXCR, one entry per CDR3 protein. The repertoire consists of 150,000 to 190,000 distinct CDR3 sequences, with just under 95% occurring once and the leading ten covering 0.2% to 0.25%. Sequenced material: CD8+ T cells from PBMCs. The receptors were gathered from a human donor with multiple sclerosis.

The chain joins TRBV5-4 to TRBJ1-1; 9 bases match TRBD1. V lost 4 bases and J lost 3; bases outside the gene matches: 7. The CDR3 runs 15 residues. Germline V CDR1 and CDR2: SGHNT, YYREEE (reference sequence). CDR3 nucleotides: TGTGCCAGCAGCGTTGGACAGGGGTGGGACACTGAAGCTTTCTTT. Protein product: CASSVGQGWDTEAFF.

The CDR3 DNA follows: TGTGCCAGCAGTTACCGGTCCCCCTACGAGCAGTACTTC. Translated: CASSYRSPYEQYF. The chain links TRBV6-2 or TRBV6-3 to TRBJ2-7; D call uncertain. The CDR3 spans 13 residues. Germline CDR1 MNHEY, CDR2 SVGEGT. The V gene lost 2 bases and the J gene lost 2 bases, with 7 bases spanning the gap.

About this clonotype: Germline is not matched at one junction end, which may reflect a read error. The V call is TRBV3-1, the J call TRBJ2-5, with D unclear. The CDR3 contains 16 residues. Germline CDR1 is LGHDT and CDR2 is YNNKEL (reference sequence). DNA for the CDR3: TGTGCCAGCAGCCAAGATTTCGGCAGTCACCAAGGGACCCAGTACTTC. This translates into CASSQDFGSHQGTQYF.

This chain connects TRBV29-1 to TRBJ2-4; TRBD1 might be the D (6 bases). Between the trimmed V and J ends, which lost 7 bases and 8 bases, there was a span of 15 bases. CDR3 length equals 12 residues. Germline loops: CDR1 SQVTM, CDR2 ANQGSEA. CDR3 residues: CSAGHWGDIQYF. The CDR3 DNA reads as TGCAGCGCGGGACACTGGGGTGACATTCAGTACTTC.

The V gene is TRBV2, the J gene TRBJ2-5; a possible D gene is TRBD2 (6 bases). V dropped 7 bases and J dropped 5 bases, with 17 bases sitting between them. The CDR3 is 14 residues long. Looked up from germline, CDR1 is SNHLY and CDR2 is FYNNEI. CDR3 sequence reads: CASTPEAGGETQYF. CDR3 in DNA: TGTGCCAGCACGCCAGAAGCGGGCGGGGAGACCCAGTACTTC.

The chain combines TRBV28 with TRBJ2-5, with D possibly matching TRBD2 (6 bases). CDR1 and CDR2 (germline): MDHEN, SYDVKM. Trimming took off 8 bases at V and 4 bases at J, with 11 bases between the two ends. The CDR3 extends over 12 amino acids. The CDR3 DNA reads TGTGCCAGCGGGGGGTCTGGAGAGACCCAGTACTTC. Its protein product is CASGGSGETQYF.

This clonotype was seen just once. The rearrangement uses TRBV29-1 and TRBJ2-1; maybe TRBD2 (7 bases). Between the trimmed V and J ends, which lost 8 bases and 4 bases, there was a span of 18 bases. Germline V lookup: CDR1 SQVTM, CDR2 ANQGSEA. This CDR3 spans 14 amino acids. The CDR3 is CSSTGGGPYNEQFF. CDR3 DNA sequence: TGCAGCTCAACTGGGGGGGGGCCGTACAATGAGCAGTTCTTC.

This clonotype has only a few counts. This chain links TRBV2 with TRBJ2-7; D remains unclear. Trimming took 5 bases from V and 4 from J, leaving 6 bases between them. The V gene's germline CDR1 is SNHLY and CDR2 FYNNEI. The CDR3 has 11 residues. As DNA, the CDR3 is TGTGCCAGCAGTAAGGGTTACGAGCAGTACTTC. Translating gives CASSKGYEQYF.

The chain is built from TRBV6-5 and TRBJ2-7, with 7 nucleotides matching TRBD1. Per the germline V gene, CDR1 is MNHEY and CDR2 is SVGAGI. V was pared by 0 bases and J by 2 bases, with 13 bases of the junction left unmatched. The CDR3 has 18 residues. The CDR3 loop reads CASSYSAGTDLWAYEQYF. CDR3 DNA: TGTGCCAGCAGTTACTCAGCCGGGACAGACCTTTGGGCCTACGAGCAGTACTTC.

The chain has TRBV4-1 and TRBJ1-6; TRBD1 is a possible D gene (5 bases). The V end was cut by 1 base, the J end by 4 bases, with 5 bases between. Germline V gene sequence: CDR1 MGHRA, CDR2 YSYEKL. The CDR3 length is 14 residues. As DNA, the CDR3 is TGCGCCAGCAGCCAAGGACAGTATAATTCACCCCTCCACTTT. Translated: CASSQGQYNSPLHF.

The chain couples TRBV2 to TRBJ2-7; possibly TRBD2 for D (6 bases). The CDR3 has 15 residues. Germline CDR1 and CDR2: SNHLY and FYNNEI. Between the trimmed V and J ends, which lost 6 bases and 2 bases, there was a span of 17 bases. As DNA, the CDR3 is TGTGCCAGCAGCGGTCCGGGACTTCAGACCTACGAGCAGTACTTC. Its translation: CASSGPGLQTYEQYF.